This T cell receptor (beta chain) was retrieved from a study of long-term antiretroviral therapy in people with HIV. Looking at the study overall: Of all samples, the earliest predate the 2015 immediate-ART recommendation by about a decade. General observations from the study: Versus controls, repertoires in people with HIV had narrower CDR3 length ranges.

The authors ran the immunoSEQ assay, v3.0, at survey level. Sequenced by immunoSEQ multiplex PCR; TCRdb stores in-frame clones only, minus some. The sample lists 20,000 or so clones, roughly 84% seen once, with about 18% in the top ten. Specimens held roughly 0.95-11 million cryopreserved PBMC prior to DNA extraction. V shed 3 bases and J 1 base; nucleotides not matched to a gene: 7. The CDR3 runs 17 residues. Germline assignment: CDR1 LGHNA and CDR2 YNFKEQ. On this clone itself: The antigen remains unidentified.

This chain joins TRBV4-2 and TRBJ2-2; TRBD1 matches at 8 bases. The material sequenced was unsorted PBMCs, taken 0.1 years before starting antiretroviral therapy. This receptor was taken from a man aged 18 to 30 with HIV. Written as DNA, the CDR3 is TGTGCCAGCAGCCAGGCGCTCGGACAGGGGAACACCGGGGAGCTGTTTTTT. This encodes CASSQALGQGNTGELFF.